The 26 T cell receptor beta chains reported below all come from one sample, sequenced in a study of beta chain features in type 1 diabetes. Study-wide results and caveats: Type 1 diabetes patients had moderately but significantly shorter TCRB CDR3s in all four CD4+ subsets.

Of the isolated RNA, all was reverse transcribed, and so the sequenced material was expressed TCRB transcripts. Produced via immunoSEQ multiplex PCR; TCRdb's table is partial and in-frame only. The sample records under 350,000 clones, roughly an eighth being singletons. Antigens for these TCRs are unknown. Sequenced material: naive CD4+ T cells from blood. The receptors originated from a man aged 30-40 years with type 1 diabetes.

The chain combines TRBV18 with TRBJ2-1, with a tentative D call TRBD1 (5 bases). The CDR3 spans 14 residues. CDR1 and CDR2 from the germline V gene are KGHSH and LQKENI. Trimming took off 4 bases at V and 11 bases at J, with 18 bases between the two ends. Here the CDR3 reads CASSQVGSGIQQFF. The CDR3 DNA reads as TGTGCCAGCTCACAGGTCGGGTCAGGGATCCAGCAGTTCTTC.

This clone turned up a few times. The rearrangement links TRBV19 to TRBJ2-3; 7 bases match TRBD1. The V gene end was trimmed by 6 bases and the J gene end by 2 bases; junction bases not matched to a gene: 8. The germline V gene encodes CDR1 LNHDA and CDR2 SQIVND (reference sequence). The CDR3 covers 15 residues. In nucleotides, the CDR3 is TGTGCCAGTAGAAGGGCAACAGGGGCCACAGATACGCAGTATTTT. Translation gives CASRRATGATDTQYF.

This clone has just a few counts. The rearrangement joins TRBV28 to TRBJ2-7, with 7 bases that match TRBD1. Germline CDR1 is MDHEN and CDR2 is SYDVKM. V shed 5 bases, J shed 4 bases, and the junction held 8 bases outside the gene matches. The CDR3 contains 14 residues. The CDR3 coding sequence is TGTGCCAGCAGTGATAGGACAGGCAAATACGAGCAGTACTTC. It yields the protein CASSDRTGKYEQYF.

This clone was seen a few times. This chain connects TRBV5-4 to TRBJ2-1; 7 bases are a match to TRBD1. This CDR3 is built from 14 residues. The V gene's germline CDR1 is SGHNT and CDR2 YYREEE (reference sequence). V shed 4 bases and J 0 bases; nucleotides not matched to a gene: 1. DNA for the CDR3: TGTGCCAGCAGCCGGGACAGCTCCTACAATGAGCAGTTCTTC. Protein product: CASSRDSSYNEQFF.

This sequence joins TRBV6-6 and TRBJ2-1; 7 positions agree with TRBD2. The germline gives CDR1 MNHNY, CDR2 SVGAGI (reference sequence). The CDR3 runs to 14 residues. J lost 0 bases, V lost 7 bases, and 3 bases had no gene match. Written as DNA, the CDR3 is TGTGCCAGCACCGGCGGGAGCTCCTACAATGAGCAGTTCTTC. Translated: CASTGGSSYNEQFF.

The chain combines TRBV6-5 with TRBJ1-2; maybe TRBD1 (6 bases). The CDR3 runs 13 residues. V was shortened by 5 bases and J by 3 bases, with 10 bases between the two germline ends. Germline values: CDR1 MNHEY, CDR2 SVGAGI. As DNA, the CDR3 is TGTGCCAGCAGTGACCGGACAGACTATGGCTACACCTTC. As protein: CASSDRTDYGYTF.

In this sample, this clone turned up a few times. CDR3 coding DNA: TGTGCCAGCCGCCCCGGGACAGGGTCCTACAATGAGCAGTTCTTC. Translating it yields CASRPGTGSYNEQFF. This chain uses TRBV28 with TRBJ2-1, with TRBD1 identical over 9 bases. Germline CDR1 MDHEN, CDR2 SYDVKM. The V segment lost 8 bases and the J segment 1 base; nucleotides outside the gene matches: 6. The CDR3 totals 15 residues.

The chain joins TRBV25-1 to TRBJ2-7; tentatively, D is TRBD2 (5 bases). Germline loops: CDR1 MGHDK, CDR2 SYGVNS. The CDR3 runs 13 residues. Trimming left V 6 bases short and J 3 bases short, with 12 bases between. The CDR3 spells CASRSSGIYEQYF. Written as DNA, the CDR3 is TGTGCCAGCAGGAGCTCCGGGATCTACGAGCAGTACTTC.

The chain joins TRBV9 to TRBJ2-1; tentatively, D is TRBD2 (6 bases). The CDR3 consists of 16 residues. Germline CDR1 and CDR2: SGDLS and YYNGEE. Trimming removed 4 bases at V and 3 bases at J, with 17 bases between. The CDR3 sequence is CASSPRLARNYNEQFF. The CDR3 bases are TGTGCCAGCAGCCCTCGGCTAGCGCGGAACTACAATGAGCAGTTCTTC.

This clone was seen a few times. This chain connects TRBV6-1 to TRBJ1-2; no clear D gene. This CDR3 comprises 15 residues. The V gene's germline CDR1 is MNHNS and CDR2 SASEGT. With 1 base removed from V and 0 bases from J, the gap between germline ends came to 9 bases. CDR3 in amino acids: CASSEGRGANYGYTF. The CDR3 DNA reads TGTGCCAGCAGTGAAGGACGGGGAGCTAACTATGGCTACACCTTC.

This clone came up a few times. The V gene is TRBV9, the J gene TRBJ1-5; D is possibly TRBD1 (6 bases). Germline loops: CDR1 SGDLS, CDR2 YYNGEE. The V end lost 4 bases, the J end lost 2 bases, and 13 bases lay between the germline ends. CDR3 length: 15 residues. In DNA form, the CDR3 reads TGTGCCAGCAGCCCAGGGGACGGACGCAATCAGCCCCAGCATTTT. Protein product: CASSPGDGRNQPQHF.

This chain uses TRBV25-1 with TRBJ1-1; 7 bases are shared with TRBD1. From germline, CDR1 is MGHDK and CDR2 SYGVNS. This CDR3 spans 14 amino acids. The trim removed 5 bases at V and 0 bases at J, leaving 3 bases unmatched. CDR3 DNA: TGTGCCAGCAGTCAGACAGGGTTGAACACTGAAGCTTTCTTT. Translating gives CASSQTGLNTEAFF.

This chain joins TRBV29-1 and TRBJ2-3, with TRBD2 matching over 10 bases. Per germline, CDR1 SQVTM and CDR2 ANQGSEA. This CDR3 spans 17 amino acids. The junction had 7 bases not matched to a gene; V was cut back by 1 base and J by 0 bases. The DNA for the CDR3 is TGCAGCGTTGAAGGTGGAGCGGGAGGGCGGAGCACAGATACGCAGTATTTT. This gives the protein CSVEGGAGGRSTDTQYF.

V gene TRBV30 combines with J gene TRBJ1-2; 8 bases are a match to TRBD1. With V trimmed by 4 bases and J by 0 bases, 7 bases remained unmatched. Germline V gives CDR1 GTSNPN, CDR2 SVGIG (reference sequence). The CDR3 runs 15 residues. The CDR3: CAWNPDRAPNYGYTF. The CDR3, as DNA: TGTGCCTGGAACCCGGACAGGGCCCCTAACTATGGCTACACCTTC.

The gene calls are TRBV5-4 and TRBJ2-7; a weak D match, TRBD1 (6 bases). The CDR3 consists of 14 residues. In germline, CDR1 is SGHNT, CDR2 YYREEE (reference sequence). V lost 4 bases to trimming and J lost 0 bases, with 11 bases between them. CDR3 sequence: CASSPGQISYEQYF. Here the CDR3 DNA reads TGTGCCAGCAGCCCAGGACAGATCTCCTACGAGCAGTACTTC.

This clone was found a few times. The gene calls are TRBV4-3 and TRBJ2-5; TRBD1 agrees at 7 bases. Trimming at V came to 0 bases and at J to 1 base, leaving 8 bases not matched to a gene. The CDR3 spans 17 residues. Germline V gene lookup returns CDR1 LGHNA and CDR2 YSLEER. This chain's CDR3 is CASSQDPRQGSQETQYF. CDR3 in DNA: TGCGCCAGCAGCCAAGACCCCAGACAGGGCAGCCAAGAGACCCAGTACTTC.

The chain couples TRBV5-1 to TRBJ1-1, with no clear D. This CDR3 has 14 amino acids. In germline, CDR1 is SGHRS, CDR2 YFSETQ. Trimming removed 0 bases at V and 3 bases at J, with 9 bases between. The CDR3 region is CASSLGRRDTEAFF. CDR3 coding DNA: TGCGCCAGCAGCTTGGGCCGTCGGGACACTGAAGCTTTCTTT.

The chain links TRBV5-6 to TRBJ2-5; 9 bases agree with TRBD1. After removal of 4 bases from V and 4 bases from J, the junction contained 8 bases not matched to a gene. Germline values: CDR1 SGHDT, CDR2 YYEEEE. The CDR3 sequence is 15 residues long. CDR3 sequence: CASSREQGAAETQYF. In nucleotides, the CDR3 is TGTGCCAGCAGCCGGGAACAGGGGGCGGCAGAGACCCAGTACTTC.

This clone was counted only a few times. The rearrangement joins TRBV5-1 to TRBJ2-7, with TRBD1 identical over 8 bases. CDR3 length: 14 residues. V was pared by 4 bases and J by 1 base, with 4 bases of the junction left unmatched. CDR1 and CDR2 (germline): SGHRS, YFSETQ. Here the CDR3 DNA reads TGCGCCAGCAGCCCTGGACAGGGATCCTACGAGCAGTACTTC. Its translation: CASSPGQGSYEQYF.

This clone came up a few times. The chain combines TRBV29-1 with TRBJ2-2; 10 bases map to TRBD2. V shed 6 bases and J 3 bases; nucleotides not matched to a gene: 4. CDR3 length equals 14 residues. Germline V CDR1 and CDR2: SQVTM, ANQGSEA. The CDR3 is CSVASGSYTGELFF. In nucleotides, the CDR3 is TGCAGCGTGGCTAGCGGGAGTTACACCGGGGAGCTGTTTTTT.

The J gene is TRBJ2-7, the V gene TRBV7-2; D is possibly TRBD2 (6 bases). The CDR3 covers 15 residues. The ends were cut back, 5 bases at V and 3 bases at J, with 17 bases in the middle. Per germline, CDR1 SGHTA and CDR2 FQGNSA. This CDR3 reads CASSPGTFYLYEQYF. CDR3 nucleotides: TGTGCCAGCAGCCCCGGGACTTTTTACCTCTACGAGCAGTACTTC.

This clone was seen a handful of times. This chain links TRBV10-3 with TRBJ2-5, with TRBD2 identical over 11 bases. V was pared by 5 bases and J by 5 bases, with 7 bases of the junction left unmatched. The CDR3 extends over 15 amino acids. Germline lookup yields CDR1 ENHRY and CDR2 SYGVKD. The CDR3 sequence: CAISSVLAGVETQYF. The CDR3 DNA is TGTGCCATCAGTAGCGTACTAGCGGGAGTGGAGACCCAGTACTTC.

This clone appeared a few times. The chain is built from TRBV6-5 and TRBJ1-2; D is undetermined. V lost 6 bases and J lost 8, with 19 bases in between. This CDR3 is 14 amino acids long. The germline gives CDR1 MNHEY, CDR2 SVGAGI. The CDR3 sequence: CASSRTVPSGGYTF. The CDR3 coding sequence is TGTGCCAGCAGCCGAACAGTCCCATCTGGAGGCTACACCTTC.

The J gene is TRBJ2-7, the V gene TRBV5-1, with D maybe TRBD1 (5 bases). Germline CDR1 reads SGHRS; CDR2 reads YFSETQ. This CDR3 region has 16 residues. The V gene lost 1 base and the J gene lost 0 bases, with 14 bases spanning the gap. DNA of the CDR3: TGCGCCAGCAGCTTGAGTACTACAGGAGTCTCCTACGAGCAGTACTTC. It encodes CASSLSTTGVSYEQYF.

This clone has more than one count but fewer than ten. This chain joins TRBV19 and TRBJ2-5; a possible D gene is TRBD1 (6 bases). The CDR3 spans 14 residues. Trimming left V 5 bases short and J 2 bases short, with 12 bases between. Germline V gene sequence: CDR1 LNHDA, CDR2 SQIVND (reference sequence). CDR3 amino acids: CASSSWTEQETQYF. Here the CDR3 DNA reads TGTGCCAGTAGTTCGTGGACAGAACAAGAGACCCAGTACTTC.

The chain links TRBV19 to TRBJ1-2, with 9 bases fitting TRBD1. Germline values: CDR1 LNHDA, CDR2 SQIVND (reference sequence). V gave up 4 bases and J gave up 3 bases; unmatched junction bases: 6. CDR3 length equals 15 residues. The CDR3 reads CASSTQTGGDYGYTF. The DNA of the CDR3 is TGTGCCAGTAGTACTCAGACAGGGGGAGACTATGGCTACACCTTC.